This T cell receptor beta chain was obtained from a study of shared clonotypes between healthy human individuals. Germline V gene sequence: CDR1 SGHAT, CDR2 FQNNGV. The J segment lost 3 bases and the V segment lost 5 bases, leaving 12 bases of the junction unmatched. The CDR3 extends over 18 amino acids. Samples left unsorted employed roughly 90 million PBMCs for genomic DNA. Unsorted PBMC samples were amplified in replicate PCRs containing roughly 300 ng DNA, tens of thousands of T cell genomes. Unsorted PBMC DNA was run through sequencing on ten immunoSEQ deep assay plates. Only in-frame clones appear in the TCRdb table, and some are missing; sequencing was by immunoSEQ multiplex PCR. Of some 500,000 clones in the sample, around 77% were seen once.

This sequence originates from a woman between 40 and 50 years old in good health. Some clones in this sample may be carry-over from other donors' samples. This rearrangement joins TRBV11-2 to TRBJ2-1, with 11 bases identical to TRBD2. The sequencing input was PBMCs. CDR3 nucleotides: TGTGCCAGCAGCGCCCGAGGGAGGACTAGCGGGTTCTACAATGAGCAGTTCTTC. Amino acid sequence: CASSARGRTSGFYNEQFF. The variable domain in full, with the rest retrieved from reference TRBV11-2 and TRBJ2-1, is EAGVAQSPRYKIIEKRQSVAFWCNPISGHATLYWYQQILGQGPKLLIQFQNNGVVDDSQLPKDRFSAERLKGVDSTLKIQPAKLEDSAVYLCASSARGRTSGFYNEQFFGPGTRLTVL.